This T cell receptor (beta chain) appears in the sequencing data of a study of identical twins. The CDR3 consists of 14 residues. The germline gives CDR1 DFQATT, CDR2 SNEGSKA (reference sequence). Trimming left V 6 bases short and J 3 bases short, with 17 bases between. TCRdb ran MiXCR on the 5' RACE reads and lists one entry per CDR3 protein. The sample holds just under 550,000 distinct CDR3 sequences; roughly 15% are singletons and the top ten take 0.44%. These data also formed part of another study, on yellow fever vaccine responses in identical twins.

Sequencing used CD4+ T cells sorted from blood. This clonotype originated in a woman younger than 30 in good health. The chain links TRBV20-1 to TRBJ2-5, with no clear D. Here the CDR3 DNA reads TGCAGTGCCCTCCGGCTAGGCCAAAAAGAGACCCAGTACTTC. It translates to CSALRLGQKETQYF.